A single sample gave rise to the 11 T cell receptor beta chains below, sequenced in a study of CD8 T cells in ankylosing spondylitis (dated by TCRdb to 2016 to 2017). Overall study outcomes, separate from this receptor: A TCR beta motif of seven or eight highly homologous amino acid variants appeared characteristic of blood from ankylosing spondylitis patients.

No antigen is known for these receptors. Receptor amplification or capture employed 5' RACE. Sequenced on an Illumina HiSeq 2500. TCRdb reprocessed the public reads (quality trimming at Q25 with fastp, clone calling with MiXCR) and kept in-frame beta chains. Rows are unified per CDR3 protein, each entry keeping the most common DNA and genes. The sample has about 500,000 distinct CDR3 sequences on record, about 5.2% of them singletons. The ten biggest clones cover roughly 3.3% of the sample. The sequenced sample consisted of blood, either unsorted or a sorted T cell fraction (not recorded which). Every receptor here comes from a male donor with ankylosing spondylitis.

This clonotype was observed at least ten times. V usage is TRBV5-1 and J usage is TRBJ2-3; perhaps D is TRBD1 or TRBD2 (7 bases each). V lost 4 bases and J 6 bases, leaving 21 bases between the germline ends. The CDR3 loop spans 16 amino acids. The V gene's germline CDR1 is SGHRS and CDR2 YFSETQ. The CDR3 sequence: CASSISTGRVGDTQYF. CDR3 in DNA: TGCGCCAGCAGCATATCGACAGGGAGGGTAGGGGATACGCAGTATTTT.

This clonotype was counted many times. V is TRBV20-1 and J is TRBJ2-5; the match to TRBD1 covers 10 bases. In germline, CDR1 is DFQATT, CDR2 SNEGSKA (reference sequence). The CDR3 extends over 16 amino acids. V lost 6 bases, J lost 5 bases, and 15 bases stayed unmatched. The CDR3: CSAPPGQGRLYETQYF. CDR3 sequence (DNA): TGCAGTGCCCCCCCGGGACAGGGGCGCTTATATGAGACCCAGTACTTC.

This clonotype appeared many times. The genes are TRBV29-1 and TRBJ1-2; 10 bases are shared with TRBD1. The CDR3 runs 17 residues. Germline-derived CDR1 and CDR2 are SQVTM and ANQGSEA. Trimming cost V 2 bases and J 4 bases; bases outside gene matches: 13. This chain's CDR3 is CSVESGQGDFSSYGYTF. The CDR3 nucleotides read TGCAGCGTTGAATCCGGACAGGGGGATTTTTCTTCCTATGGCTACACCTTC.

The chain joins TRBV5-1 to TRBJ2-5; 7 bases match TRBD2. This CDR3 is 16 amino acids long. The J segment lost 6 bases and the V segment lost 1 base, leaving 12 bases of the junction unmatched. Germline CDR1 reads SGHRS; CDR2 reads YFSETQ. CDR3 protein: CASSLPGGSVEKTQYF. The DNA for the CDR3 is TGCGCCAGCAGCTTGCCCGGCGGGAGCGTGGAGAAGACCCAGTACTTC.

This clonotype showed up many times. J is TRBJ2-6 and V is TRBV6-2 or TRBV6-3, with D tentatively TRBD2 (5 bases). Germline assignment: CDR1 MNHEY and CDR2 SVGEGT. Trimming cost V 5 bases and J 0 bases, with 8 bases left between them. The CDR3 has 15 residues. In DNA form, the CDR3 reads TGTGCCAGCAGTCGGGGTAGCTCTGGGGCCAACGTCCTGACTTTC. Amino acids: CASSRGSSGANVLTF.

This clonotype was seen a handful of times. The chain employs TRBV6-5 and TRBJ2-7, with 9 bases aligning to TRBD1. Trimming took 0 bases from V and 6 from J; bases not matched to a gene: 12. The CDR3 runs 17 residues. The germline V gene encodes CDR1 MNHEY and CDR2 SVGAGI. The CDR3 region is CASSYSPANRGLGEQYF. The CDR3 bases are TGTGCCAGCAGTTACTCTCCAGCCAACAGGGGGCTCGGCGAGCAGTACTTC.

The rearrangement links TRBV6-5 to TRBJ1-2, with TRBD1 as a possible D gene (5 bases). CDR1 and CDR2 from the germline V gene are MNHEY and SVGAGI. Trimming stripped 4 bases from V and 0 bases from J, with 6 bases between. The CDR3 is 13 residues long. In DNA, the CDR3 is TGTGCCAGCAGTTGGGGGGCTAACTATGGCTACACCTTC. Protein product: CASSWGANYGYTF.

This clonotype was seen repeatedly, ten times or more. J is TRBJ2-2 and V is TRBV6-2 or TRBV6-3; 8 bases agree with TRBD1. This CDR3 has 18 residues. Looked up from germline, CDR1 is MNHEY and CDR2 is SVGEGT. The J segment lost 5 bases and the V segment lost 4 bases, leaving 15 bases of the junction unmatched. The chain's CDR3 is CASSFGPGQGKGTGELFF. The CDR3 DNA is TGTGCCAGCAGTTTCGGCCCTGGACAGGGCAAGGGGACCGGGGAGCTGTTTTTT.

This clonotype was observed at least ten times. The rearrangement uses TRBV20-1 and TRBJ2-7; perhaps TRBD2 as D (6 bases). The V end lost 3 bases, the J end lost 0 bases, and 12 bases lay between the germline ends. CDR1 and CDR2 from the germline V gene are DFQATT and SNEGSKA (reference sequence). This CDR3 contains 14 residues. CDR3 sequence reads: CSASWRGSSYEQYF. In DNA, the CDR3 is TGCAGTGCTAGTTGGCGGGGTAGCTCCTACGAGCAGTACTTC.

This clonotype was detected many times. The rearrangement uses TRBV24-1 and TRBJ2-1; D uncertain. The V end was cut by 3 bases, the J end by 5 bases, with 4 bases between. The CDR3 has 12 residues. In germline, CDR1 is KGHDR, CDR2 SFDVKD. CDR3 sequence reads: CATSDLNNEQFF. Written as DNA, the CDR3 is TGTGCCACCAGTGATCTAAACAATGAGCAGTTCTTC.

There are many counts of this clonotype. The chain couples TRBV20-1 to TRBJ2-7; 9 bases map to TRBD1. J gave up 6 bases and V 6 bases, and 21 bases lay outside the gene matches. This CDR3 spans 17 amino acids. The germline V gene has CDR1 DFQATT and CDR2 SNEGSKA (reference sequence). CDR3: CSAPRGTGFHPGGEQYF. CDR3 nucleotide sequence: TGCAGTGCCCCCCGGGGGACAGGGTTCCACCCAGGTGGCGAGCAGTACTTC.